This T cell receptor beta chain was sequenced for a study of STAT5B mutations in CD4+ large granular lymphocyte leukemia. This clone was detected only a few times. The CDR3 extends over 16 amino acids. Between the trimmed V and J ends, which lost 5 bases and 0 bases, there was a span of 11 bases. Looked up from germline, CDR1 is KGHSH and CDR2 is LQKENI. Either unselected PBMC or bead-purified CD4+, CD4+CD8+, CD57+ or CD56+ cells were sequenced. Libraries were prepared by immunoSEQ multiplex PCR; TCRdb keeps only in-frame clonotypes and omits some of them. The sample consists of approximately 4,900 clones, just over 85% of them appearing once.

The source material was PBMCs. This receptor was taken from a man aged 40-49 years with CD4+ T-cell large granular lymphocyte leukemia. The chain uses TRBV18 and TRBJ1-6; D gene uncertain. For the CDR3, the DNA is TGTGCCAGCTCAAAGGACGGGAGCTCCTATAATTCACCCCTCCACTTT. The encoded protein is CASSKDGSSYNSPLHF.